This TCR beta chain stems from a study of T cells after yellow fever vaccination. The CDR3 is 15 amino acids. Trimming took 5 bases from V and 8 from J; bases not matched to a gene: 14. Germline values: CDR1 SEHNR, CDR2 FQNEAQ (reference sequence). TCRdb re-analysed the 5' RACE reads in MiXCR, keeping a single row per CDR3 protein. The sample consists of tens of thousands of distinct CDR3 sequences, roughly 7.7% of them appearing once. The source of this sequence is a young man who received the YFV17D yellow fever vaccine. The J gene is TRBJ1-2, the V gene TRBV7-9, with 7 bases that match TRBD1. The starting material was CD8+ T cells sorted from PBMCs, obtained on the day of the yellow fever booster vaccination. CDR3 protein: CASSPRRTGAEGYTF. DNA for the CDR3: TGTGCCAGCAGCCCCCGACGGACAGGCGCGGAAGGCTACACCTTC.